One and the same sample provided the 10 T cell receptor beta chains below, sequenced in a study of blood T cells in healthy people across ages. Combining a sample-barcoded 5' primer with a J-beta primer mix, a second PCR ran for roughly 6 to 12 cycles. From the 5' RACE reads, TCRdb called clonotypes with MiXCR, one entry per CDR3 protein. The sample includes more than 1,400,000 distinct CDR3 sequences, roughly 45% of them seen just once. Material for sequencing was blood. Receptor source: a woman younger than 35 in good health.

The chain combines TRBV20-1 with TRBJ2-1; 8 bases line up with TRBD1. The CDR3 runs to 14 residues. V dropped 0 bases and J dropped 15; count of bases not matched to a gene: 13. Per the germline V gene, CDR1 is DFQATT and CDR2 is SNEGSKA (reference sequence). Here the CDR3 DNA reads TGCAGTGCTAGAGATCGGGGGTCAGGGGGCACCATGTTCTTC. This sequence encodes CSARDRGSGGTMFF.

This clonotype has a handful of counts. This chain joins TRBV4-1 and TRBJ2-7, with a possible D match to TRBD2 (6 bases). The length of the CDR3 is 13 residues. Trimming pared 9 bases from V and 0 bases from J, leaving 12 bases between. The germline gives CDR1 MGHRA, CDR2 YSYEKL. CDR3: CASPGGTSYEQYF. The CDR3 DNA reads as TGCGCCAGTCCCGGCGGGACCTCCTACGAGCAGTACTTC.

The chain has TRBV20-1 and TRBJ2-5, with D unclear. Trimming removed 4 bases at V and 1 base at J, with 7 bases between. Germline CDR1 reads DFQATT; CDR2 reads SNEGSKA (reference sequence). The CDR3 runs 12 residues. The CDR3 here is CSATTPQETQYF. CDR3 coding DNA: TGCAGTGCTACGACCCCCCAAGAGACCCAGTACTTC.

The chain is built from TRBV12-3 or TRBV12-4 and TRBJ1-1; no firm D call. This CDR3 region has 11 residues. V shed 5 bases and J shed 10 bases, with 11 bases lying between them. The CDR3 nucleotides are TGTGCCAGCAGTAGTAGCTCCGGAGCTTTCTTT. It translates to CASSSSSGAFF.

The rearrangement joins TRBV5-1 to TRBJ2-3, with D uncertain. CDR3 size: 14 residues. V was cut by 0 bases and J by 7 bases, with 12 bases left in between. Germline assignment: CDR1 SGHRS and CDR2 YFSETQ. CDR3: CASSLGAMENTQYF. CDR3 sequence (DNA): TGCGCCAGCAGCTTGGGGGCGATGGAGAATACGCAGTATTTT.

The genes are TRBV10-3 and TRBJ2-3, with 11 bases that match TRBD2. The CDR3 runs to 16 residues. V was pared by 6 bases and J by 10 bases, with 15 bases of the junction left unmatched. Germline V gene data show CDR1 as ENHRY and CDR2 as SYGVKD. CDR3 bases: TGTGCCATCAGCTTTCCACTAGCGGGAGTGGACGGGGCGCAGTATTTT. Translated, it gives CAISFPLAGVDGAQYF.

V and J are TRBV5-1 and TRBJ2-7; D assignment may be TRBD1 or TRBD2 (5 bases each). The CDR3 sequence is 16 residues long. V gave up 3 bases and J gave up 3 bases, with 19 bases separating them. The germline CDR1 and CDR2 sequences are SGHRS and YFSETQ. CDR3 DNA: TGCGCCAGCAGCTCCCACAGCGAGGGGTCCTACTACGAGCAGTACTTC. The encoded protein is CASSSHSEGSYYEQYF. Full variable domain (missing parts from reference TRBV5-1 and TRBJ2-7): KAGVTQTPRYLIKTRGQQVTLSCSPISGHRSVSWYQQTPGQGLQFLFEYFSETQRNKGNFPGRFSGRQFSNSRSEMNVSTLELGDSALYLCASSSHSEGSYYEQYFGPGTRLTVT.

The J gene is TRBJ1-1, the V gene TRBV3-1; D is unresolved. Germline assignment: CDR1 LGHDT and CDR2 YNNKEL (reference sequence). With 3 bases removed from V and 5 bases from J, the gap between germline ends came to 13 bases. The CDR3 length is 14 residues. The CDR3 nucleotides are TGTGCCAGCAGCCACCCCTACGGTGGAACTGAAGCTTTCTTT. Translated, it gives CASSHPYGGTEAFF.

The rearrangement joins TRBV2 to TRBJ1-6; D remains unclear. The length of the CDR3 is 15 residues. Germline V gene data show CDR1 as SNHLY and CDR2 as FYNNEI. The V gene lost 6 bases and the J gene lost 0 bases, with 9 bases spanning the gap. CDR3 bases: TGTGCCAGCAGAGAGGACGACTCCTATAATTCACCCCTCCACTTT. Protein sequence: CASREDDSYNSPLHF.

This clonotype was counted between two and nine times. The chain is built from TRBV6-2 or TRBV6-3 and TRBJ2-1; 12 bases map to TRBD2. Trimming removed 0 bases from V and 9 bases from J; junction bases left unmatched: 6. This CDR3 is built from 16 residues. CDR1 is MNHEY and CDR2 is SVGEGT in the germline V gene. The chain's CDR3 is CASSYSRTSGKGEQFF. The CDR3 region has the DNA TGTGCCAGCAGTTACTCGAGGACTAGCGGGAAGGGTGAGCAGTTCTTC.